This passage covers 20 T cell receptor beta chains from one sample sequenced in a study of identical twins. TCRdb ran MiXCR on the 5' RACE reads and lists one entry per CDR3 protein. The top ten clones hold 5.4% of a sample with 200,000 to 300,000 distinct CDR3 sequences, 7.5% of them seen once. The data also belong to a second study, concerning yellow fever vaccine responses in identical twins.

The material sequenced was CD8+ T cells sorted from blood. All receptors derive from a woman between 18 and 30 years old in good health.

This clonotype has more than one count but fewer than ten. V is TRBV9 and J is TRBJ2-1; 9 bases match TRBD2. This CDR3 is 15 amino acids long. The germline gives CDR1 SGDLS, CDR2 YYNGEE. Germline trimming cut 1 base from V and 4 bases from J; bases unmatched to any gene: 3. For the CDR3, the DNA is TGTGCCAGCAGCGTACTGCGGGAGGGTTACAATGAGCAGTTCTTC. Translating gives CASSVLREGYNEQFF.

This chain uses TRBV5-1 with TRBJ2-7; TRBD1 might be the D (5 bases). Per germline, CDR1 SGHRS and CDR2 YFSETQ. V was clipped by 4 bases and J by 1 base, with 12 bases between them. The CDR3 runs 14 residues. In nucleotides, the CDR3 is TGCGCCAGCAGCCCGGACACTACATCCTACGAGCAGTACTTC. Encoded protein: CASSPDTTSYEQYF.

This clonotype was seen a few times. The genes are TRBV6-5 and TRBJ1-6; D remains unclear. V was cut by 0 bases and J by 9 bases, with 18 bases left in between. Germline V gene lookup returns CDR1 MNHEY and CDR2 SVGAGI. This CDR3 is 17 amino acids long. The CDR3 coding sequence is TGTGCCAGCAGTTACTCGGCTTTAGGTGTCTTGGCTTCACCCCTCCACTTT. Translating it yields CASSYSALGVLASPLHF.

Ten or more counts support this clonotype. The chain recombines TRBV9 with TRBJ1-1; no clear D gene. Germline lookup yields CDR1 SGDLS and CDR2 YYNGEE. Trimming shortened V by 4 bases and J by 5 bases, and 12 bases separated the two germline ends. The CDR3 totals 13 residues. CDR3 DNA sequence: TGTGCCAGCAGCTTCACTACGGGGACTGAAGCTTTCTTT. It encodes CASSFTTGTEAFF.

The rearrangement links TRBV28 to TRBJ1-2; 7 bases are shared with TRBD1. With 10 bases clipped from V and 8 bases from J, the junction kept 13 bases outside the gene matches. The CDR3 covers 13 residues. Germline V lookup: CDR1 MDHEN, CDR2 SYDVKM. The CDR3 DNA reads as TGTGCCATCTTCCCACGGACAGGCGACGGCTACACCTTC. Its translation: CAIFPRTGDGYTF.

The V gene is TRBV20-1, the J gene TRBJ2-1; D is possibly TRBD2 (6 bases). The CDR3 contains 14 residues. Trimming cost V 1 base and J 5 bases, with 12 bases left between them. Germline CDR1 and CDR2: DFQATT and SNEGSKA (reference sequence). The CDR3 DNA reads TGCAGTGCTAGAGGAGGGACTCTCAACAATGAGCAGTTCTTC. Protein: CSARGGTLNNEQFF.

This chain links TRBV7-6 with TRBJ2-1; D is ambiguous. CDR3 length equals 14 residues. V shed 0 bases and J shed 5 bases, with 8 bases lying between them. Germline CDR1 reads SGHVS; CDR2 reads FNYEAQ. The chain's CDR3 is CASSLALTDNEQFF. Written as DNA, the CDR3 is TGTGCCAGCAGCTTAGCGTTAACAGACAATGAGCAGTTCTTC.

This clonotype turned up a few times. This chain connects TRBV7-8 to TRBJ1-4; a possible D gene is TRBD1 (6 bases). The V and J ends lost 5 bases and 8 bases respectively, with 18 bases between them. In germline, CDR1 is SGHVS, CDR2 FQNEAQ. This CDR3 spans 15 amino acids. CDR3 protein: CASSPSRGGWEKLFF. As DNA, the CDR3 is TGTGCCAGCAGCCCCAGCCGGGGGGGCTGGGAAAAACTGTTTTTT.

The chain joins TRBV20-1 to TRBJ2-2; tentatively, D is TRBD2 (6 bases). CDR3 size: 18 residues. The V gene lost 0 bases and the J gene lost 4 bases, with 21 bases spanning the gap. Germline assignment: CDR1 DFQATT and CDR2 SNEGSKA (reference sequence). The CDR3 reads CSARDVGVIYGSTGELFF. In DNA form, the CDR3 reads TGCAGTGCTAGAGATGTGGGGGTGATATACGGGAGCACCGGGGAGCTGTTTTTT.

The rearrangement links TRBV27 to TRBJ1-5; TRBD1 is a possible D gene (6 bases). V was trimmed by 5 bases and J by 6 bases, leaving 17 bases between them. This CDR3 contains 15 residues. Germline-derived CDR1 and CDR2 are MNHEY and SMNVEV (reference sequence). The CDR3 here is CASSPHTGSGQPQHF. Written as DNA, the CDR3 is TGTGCCAGCAGTCCCCATACAGGGTCCGGTCAGCCCCAGCATTTT.

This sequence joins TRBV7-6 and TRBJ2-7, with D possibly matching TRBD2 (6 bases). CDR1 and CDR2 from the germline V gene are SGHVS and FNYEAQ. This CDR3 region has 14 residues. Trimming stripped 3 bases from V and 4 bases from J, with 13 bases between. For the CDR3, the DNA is TGTGCCAGCAGCTTTGGCGGGATGGCGTACGAGCAGTACTTC. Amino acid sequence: CASSFGGMAYEQYF.

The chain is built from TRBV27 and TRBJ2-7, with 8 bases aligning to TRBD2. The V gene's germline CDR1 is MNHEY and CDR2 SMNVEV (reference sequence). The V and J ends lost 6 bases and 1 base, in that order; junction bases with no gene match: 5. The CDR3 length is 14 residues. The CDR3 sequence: CASRGGGSSYEQYV. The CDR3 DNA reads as TGTGCCAGCAGGGGCGGGGGGTCATCCTACGAGCAGTACGTC.

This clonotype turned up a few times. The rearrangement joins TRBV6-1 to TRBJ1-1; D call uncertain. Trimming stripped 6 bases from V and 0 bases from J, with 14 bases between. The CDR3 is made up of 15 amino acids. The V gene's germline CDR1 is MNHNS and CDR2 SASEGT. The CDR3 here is CASSPTDPMNTEAFF. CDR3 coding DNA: TGTGCCAGCAGCCCGACCGACCCCATGAACACTGAAGCTTTCTTT.

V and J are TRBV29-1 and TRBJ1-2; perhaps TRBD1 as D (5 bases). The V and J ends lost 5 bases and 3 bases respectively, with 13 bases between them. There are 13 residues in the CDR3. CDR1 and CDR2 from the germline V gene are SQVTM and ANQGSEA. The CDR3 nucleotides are TGCAGCGTTAGGGCAGGGACTGACTATGGCTACACCTTC. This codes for CSVRAGTDYGYTF.

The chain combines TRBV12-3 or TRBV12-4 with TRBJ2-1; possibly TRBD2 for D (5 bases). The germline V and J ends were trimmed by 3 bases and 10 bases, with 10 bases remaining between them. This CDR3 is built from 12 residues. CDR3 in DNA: TGTGCCAGCAGTTTGGAGGTCCAAGAGCAGTTCTTC. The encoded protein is CASSLEVQEQFF.

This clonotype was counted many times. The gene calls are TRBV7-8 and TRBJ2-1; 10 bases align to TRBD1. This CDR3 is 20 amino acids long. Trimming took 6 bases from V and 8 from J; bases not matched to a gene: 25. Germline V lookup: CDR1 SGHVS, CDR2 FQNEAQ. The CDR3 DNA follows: TGTGCCAGCAGAAACGAAGAGGGGACAGGGGAATACATATTTGCCGATGAGCAGTTCTTC. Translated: CASRNEEGTGEYIFADEQFF.

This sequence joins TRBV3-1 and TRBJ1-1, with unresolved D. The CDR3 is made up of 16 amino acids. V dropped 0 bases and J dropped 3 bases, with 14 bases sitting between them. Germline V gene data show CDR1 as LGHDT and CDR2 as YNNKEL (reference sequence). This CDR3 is CASSQDPPIRDTEAFF. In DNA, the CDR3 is TGTGCCAGCAGCCAAGATCCGCCCATTCGGGACACTGAAGCTTTCTTT. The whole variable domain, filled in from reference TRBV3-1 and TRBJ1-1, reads DTAVSQTPKYLVTQMGNDKSIKCEQNLGHDTMYWYKQDSKKFLKIMFSYNNKELIINETVPNRFSPKSPDKAHLNLHINSLELGDSAVYFCASSQDPPIRDTEAFFGQGTRLTVV.

CDR3 sequence reads: CATGPNEAFF. For the CDR3, the DNA is TGTGCCACCGGACCTAACGAAGCTTTCTTT. V usage is TRBV6-6 and J usage is TRBJ1-1; the D is unclear. The CDR3 is 10 amino acids. With 10 bases removed from V and 8 bases from J, the gap between germline ends came to 11 bases. The germline CDR1 and CDR2 sequences are MNHNY and SVGAGI (reference sequence).

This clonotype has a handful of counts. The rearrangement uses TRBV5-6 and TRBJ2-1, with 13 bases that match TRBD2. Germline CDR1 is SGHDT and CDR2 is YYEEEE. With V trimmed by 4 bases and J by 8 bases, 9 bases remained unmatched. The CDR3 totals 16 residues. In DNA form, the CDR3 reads TGTGCCAGCAGCACCTGGACTAGCGGGAGAGGGGATGAGCAGTTCTTC. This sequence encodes CASSTWTSGRGDEQFF.

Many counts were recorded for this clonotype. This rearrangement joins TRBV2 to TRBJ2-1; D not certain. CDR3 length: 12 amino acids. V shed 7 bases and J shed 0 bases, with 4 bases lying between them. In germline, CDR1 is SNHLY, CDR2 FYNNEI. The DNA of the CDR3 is TGTGCCAGCAAAAGCTCCTACAATGAGCAGTTCTTC. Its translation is CASKSSYNEQFF.